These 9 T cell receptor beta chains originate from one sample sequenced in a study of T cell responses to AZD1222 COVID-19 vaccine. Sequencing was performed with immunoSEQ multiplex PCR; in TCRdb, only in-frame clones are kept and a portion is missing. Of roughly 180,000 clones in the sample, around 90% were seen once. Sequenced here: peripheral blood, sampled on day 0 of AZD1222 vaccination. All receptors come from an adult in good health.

CDR3 sequence (DNA): TGTGCCAGCAGCCAAGATTCGACCTTGAACACTGAAGCTTTCTTT. Translating gives CASSQDSTLNTEAFF. The chain carries TRBV3-1 (or the pseudogene TRBV3-2) and TRBJ1-1; D not resolved. The CDR3 runs to 15 residues. Germline CDR1 LGHDT, CDR2 YNNKEL (reference sequence). Trimming removed 0 bases from V and 0 bases from J, with 8 bases in between.

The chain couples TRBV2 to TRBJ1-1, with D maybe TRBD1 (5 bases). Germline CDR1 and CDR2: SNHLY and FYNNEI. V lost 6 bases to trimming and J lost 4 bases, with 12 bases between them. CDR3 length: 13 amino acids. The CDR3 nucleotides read TGTGCCAGCAGCGCCGAGGGGTCCACTGAAGCTTTCTTT. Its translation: CASSAEGSTEAFF.

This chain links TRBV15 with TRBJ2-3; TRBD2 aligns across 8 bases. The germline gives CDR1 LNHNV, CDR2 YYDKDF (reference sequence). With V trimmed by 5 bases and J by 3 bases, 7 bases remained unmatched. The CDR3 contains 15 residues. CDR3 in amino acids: CATSAHGTRTDTQYF. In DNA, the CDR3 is TGTGCCACCAGCGCCCACGGGACTAGGACAGATACGCAGTATTTT.

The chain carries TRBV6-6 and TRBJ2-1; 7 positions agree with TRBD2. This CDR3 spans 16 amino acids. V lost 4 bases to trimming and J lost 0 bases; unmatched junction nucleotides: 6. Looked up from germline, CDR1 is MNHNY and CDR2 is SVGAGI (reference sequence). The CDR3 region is CASSFALAGSYNEQFF. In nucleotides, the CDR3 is TGTGCCAGCAGTTTCGCCTTAGCGGGCTCCTACAATGAGCAGTTCTTC.

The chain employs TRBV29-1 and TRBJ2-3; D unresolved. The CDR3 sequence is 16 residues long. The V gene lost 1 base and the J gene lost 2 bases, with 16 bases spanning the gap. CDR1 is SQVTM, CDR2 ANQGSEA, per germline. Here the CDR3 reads CSVEGSTESPTDTQYF. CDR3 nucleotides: TGCAGCGTTGAAGGATCTACAGAGAGCCCCACAGATACGCAGTATTTT.

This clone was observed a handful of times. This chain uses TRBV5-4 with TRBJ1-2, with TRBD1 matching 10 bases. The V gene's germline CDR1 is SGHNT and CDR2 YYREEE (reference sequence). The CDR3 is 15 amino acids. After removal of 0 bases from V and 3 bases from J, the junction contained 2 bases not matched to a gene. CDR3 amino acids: CASSLGQGAYYGYTF. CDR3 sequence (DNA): TGTGCCAGCAGCTTGGGACAGGGGGCTTACTATGGCTACACCTTC.

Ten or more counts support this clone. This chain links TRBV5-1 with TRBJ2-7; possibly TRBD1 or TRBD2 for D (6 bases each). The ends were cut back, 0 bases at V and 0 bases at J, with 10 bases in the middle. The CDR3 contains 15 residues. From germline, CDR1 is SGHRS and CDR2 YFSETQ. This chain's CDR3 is CASSLVPGASYEQYF. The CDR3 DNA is TGCGCCAGCAGCTTGGTACCGGGGGCCTCCTACGAGCAGTACTTC.

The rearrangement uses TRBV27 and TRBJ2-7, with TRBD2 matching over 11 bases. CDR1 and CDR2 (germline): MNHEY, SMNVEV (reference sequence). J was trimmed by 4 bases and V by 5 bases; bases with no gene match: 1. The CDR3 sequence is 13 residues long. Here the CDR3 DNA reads TGTGCCAGCAGTCTAGCGGGAGGATACGAGCAGTACTTC. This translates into CASSLAGGYEQYF.

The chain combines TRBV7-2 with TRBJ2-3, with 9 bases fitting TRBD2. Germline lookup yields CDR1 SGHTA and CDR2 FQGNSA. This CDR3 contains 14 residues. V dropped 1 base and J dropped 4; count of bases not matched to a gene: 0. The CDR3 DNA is TGTGCCAGCAGCTTAGTAGCGGGAGCAGATACGCAGTATTTT. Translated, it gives CASSLVAGADTQYF.